This entry concerns a single T cell receptor beta chain. This sample includes further DNA sequences coding for the same CDR3. Germline CDR1 SNHLY, CDR2 FYNNEI. The J segment lost 2 bases and the V segment lost 6 bases, leaving 4 bases of the junction unmatched. The CDR3 runs to 14 residues. The sample is drawn from a study of cytomegalovirus exposure and HLA in healthy donors. Some clones are missing from TCRdb's copy, which holds only in-frame ones; the method was immunoSEQ multiplex PCR. Found here are approximately 60,000 clones, around 90% of them singletons; the top ten hold roughly 3%. This chain uses TRBV2 with TRBJ2-5; 9 positions agree with TRBD1. Sequencing was performed on PBMCs. The receptor comes from a man between 18 and 35 years old in good health and CMV-seronegative. The CDR3 loop is CASSLDRGQETQYF. CDR3 DNA: TGTGCCAGCAGCCTAGACAGGGGGCAAGAGACCCAGTACTTC.